The 20 T cell receptor beta chains below all came from one sample that was sequenced in a study of blood T cell repertoires in COVID-19. The repertoire was sequenced with immunoSEQ multiplex PCR; TCRdb's copy has only in-frame clones and lacks some. The table includes about 240,000 clones, 81% detected once. The sample taken for sequencing was peripheral blood. These receptors were collected from a woman of 80 years or more with COVID-19, enrolled during active disease.

DNA of the CDR3: TGTGCCAGCAGCGAGGGGGACAGGGCTGGAAACACCATATATTTT. Its translation: CASSEGDRAGNTIYF. The chain employs TRBV9 and TRBJ1-3; 9 bases match TRBD1. Germline lookup yields CDR1 SGDLS and CDR2 YYNGEE. The CDR3 loop spans 15 amino acids. The V and J ends lost 3 bases and 2 bases, in that order; junction bases with no gene match: 3.

CDR3 nucleotides: TGTGCCAGTAGTAAGCGAGGTCCAGACGCTGAAGCTTTCTTT. Its translation is CASSKRGPDAEAFF. The genes are TRBV19 and TRBJ1-1; D remains unclear. The CDR3 totals 14 residues. The V gene lost 4 bases and the J gene lost 6 bases, with 15 bases spanning the gap. Germline V lookup: CDR1 LNHDA, CDR2 SQIVND (reference sequence). Variable domain in full (rest from reference TRBV19 and TRBJ1-1): DGGITQSPKYLFRKEGQNVTLSCEQNLNHDAMYWYRQDPGQGLRLIYYSQIVNDFQKGDIAEGYSVSREKKESFPLTVTSAQKNPTAFYLCASSKRGPDAEAFFGQGTRLTVV.

V and J are TRBV19 and TRBJ1-1, with TRBD1 as a possible D gene (5 bases). This CDR3 is 16 amino acids long. The V end lost 7 bases, the J end lost 1 base, and 19 bases lay between the germline ends. CDR1 is LNHDA and CDR2 is SQIVND in the germline V gene (reference sequence). The CDR3 region is CASTNMGRVRNTEAFF. CDR3 coding DNA: TGTGCCAGTACAAATATGGGCAGGGTAAGGAACACTGAAGCTTTCTTT.

The V and J genes are TRBV5-1 and TRBJ1-1; D is ambiguous. Germline V lookup: CDR1 SGHRS, CDR2 YFSETQ. The CDR3 is 13 amino acids. Trimming took 4 bases from V and 0 from J, leaving 7 bases between them. The CDR3 is CASSAQMNTEAFF. CDR3 bases: TGCGCCAGCAGCGCACAGATGAACACTGAAGCTTTCTTT.

The chain combines TRBV7-9 with TRBJ2-1, with a possible D match to TRBD1 (5 bases). Germline values: CDR1 SEHNR, CDR2 FQNEAQ (reference sequence). The CDR3 has 15 residues. V was trimmed by 0 bases and J by 8 bases, leaving 14 bases between them. CDR3 sequence (DNA): TGTGCCAGCAGCTTAGCGGGGCACTCTGGCGATGAGCAGTTCTTC. It specifies CASSLAGHSGDEQFF.

The chain has TRBV4-1 and TRBJ2-5, with D perhaps matching TRBD1 (6 bases). The ends were cut back, 0 bases at V and 9 bases at J, with 11 bases in the middle. This CDR3 spans 13 amino acids. In germline, CDR1 is MGHRA, CDR2 YSYEKL. The CDR3 sequence is CASSQEPRGPQYF. In DNA, the CDR3 is TGCGCCAGCAGCCAAGAGCCCAGGGGACCCCAGTACTTC.

DNA of the CDR3: TGTGCCAGCAGTCCCGATGAGGGTACGGGCTATGGCTACACCTTC. This gives the protein CASSPDEGTGYGYTF. The rearrangement joins TRBV6-5 to TRBJ1-2; no clear D gene. The CDR3 totals 15 residues. Trimming stripped 5 bases from V and 4 bases from J, with 17 bases between. CDR1 is MNHEY and CDR2 is SVGAGI in the germline V gene.

This clone has only a few counts. The gene calls are TRBV7-2 and TRBJ2-5, with TRBD1 identical over 9 bases. V lost 0 bases, J lost 3 bases, and 2 bases stayed unmatched. There are 15 residues in the CDR3. CDR1 is SGHTA, CDR2 FQGNSA, per germline. Written as DNA, the CDR3 is TGTGCCAGCAGCTTAGCCGGGACAGGGAAAGAGACCCAGTACTTC. Residues: CASSLAGTGKETQYF.

J is TRBJ2-1 and V is TRBV18, with 7 bases fitting TRBD1. CDR1 is KGHSH and CDR2 is LQKENI in the germline V gene. V lost 7 bases to trimming and J lost 4 bases; unmatched junction nucleotides: 7. The length of the CDR3 is 14 residues. The CDR3 region has the DNA TGTGCCAGCTTTACCGGGACAGCTTACAATGAGCAGTTCTTC. Translating it yields CASFTGTAYNEQFF.

V gene TRBV12-3 or TRBV12-4 combines with J gene TRBJ1-1; D not certain. The CDR3 is made up of 12 amino acids. V was cut by 2 bases and J by 8 bases, with 9 bases left in between. For the CDR3, the DNA is TGTGCCAGCAGTTTATGGGCCCACGAAGCTTTCTTT. This gives the protein CASSLWAHEAFF.

The CDR3 bases are TGTGCCAGCAGCCAAGCAAGTTTCCTAGGGCAGTTCTTC. It codes for CASSQASFLGQFF. V gene TRBV3-1 (or the pseudogene TRBV3-2) combines with J gene TRBJ2-1; D is uncertain. This CDR3 has 13 amino acids. Between the trimmed V and J ends, which lost 1 base and 12 bases, there was a span of 13 bases. Germline CDR1 and CDR2: LGHDT and YNNKEL (reference sequence).

The sample holds one count of this clone. This chain joins TRBV6-1 and TRBJ2-4; TRBD1 matches at 9 bases. V lost 1 base to trimming and J lost 4 bases; unmatched junction nucleotides: 5. This CDR3 is built from 16 residues. Germline CDR1 MNHNS, CDR2 SASEGT. DNA of the CDR3: TGTGCCAGCAGTGAAGGAATCGGGACAGGGAAAAACATTCAGTACTTC. Translated: CASSEGIGTGKNIQYF.

V gene TRBV5-6 combines with J gene TRBJ1-5, with 7 bases aligning to TRBD1. V gave up 1 base and J gave up 6 bases; unmatched junction bases: 4. The CDR3 length is 14 residues. The germline gives CDR1 SGHDT, CDR2 YYEEEE. The chain's CDR3 is CASSLYRGTQPQHF. In nucleotides, the CDR3 is TGTGCCAGCAGCTTGTACAGGGGCACTCAGCCCCAGCATTTT.

The V call is TRBV7-8, the J call TRBJ2-5, with 13 bases identical to TRBD2. The CDR3 sequence is 13 residues long. Trimming at V came to 5 bases and at J to 13 bases, leaving 7 bases not matched to a gene. Germline CDR1 reads SGHVS; CDR2 reads FQNEAQ. CDR3 in DNA: TGTGCCAGCAGCAGCCCGGGACTAGCGGGACCGTACTTC. Translating it yields CASSSPGLAGPYF.

The chain employs TRBV18 and TRBJ2-6; D is ambiguous. The CDR3 consists of 17 residues. CDR1 and CDR2 (germline): KGHSH, LQKENI. The ends were cut back, 1 base at V and 4 bases at J, with 14 bases in the middle. CDR3 nucleotide sequence: TGTGCCAGCTCACCACTCGGGTCCTTAAGGGGGGCCAACGTCCTGACTTTC. Its protein is CASSPLGSLRGANVLTF.

In DNA form, the CDR3 reads TGTGCCAGCCTGGCGGGGGGAACCTATGGCTACACCTTC. Its translation is CASLAGGTYGYTF. V and J are TRBV28 and TRBJ1-2; maybe TRBD1 (5 bases). The CDR3 contains 13 residues. Per the germline V gene, CDR1 is MDHEN and CDR2 is SYDVKM. Trimming stripped 8 bases from V and 4 bases from J, with 14 bases between.

The rearrangement uses TRBV19 and TRBJ1-3; TRBD1 agrees at 8 bases. Losses at the gene ends were 9 bases for V and 6 bases for J; bases not matched to a gene: 7. This CDR3 is built from 13 residues. Per the germline V gene, CDR1 is LNHDA and CDR2 is SQIVND (reference sequence). This CDR3 is CASGTGQENTIYF. CDR3 DNA: TGTGCCAGCGGAACGGGACAGGAAAACACCATATATTTT.

The J gene is TRBJ2-1, the V gene TRBV11-1; 12 positions match TRBD2. The V gene's germline CDR1 is SGHAT and CDR2 FQDESV (reference sequence). The CDR3 has 16 residues. V was pared by 5 bases and J by 4 bases, with 6 bases of the junction left unmatched. This CDR3 is CASSPLTSGGYNEQFF. The CDR3 nucleotides read TGTGCCAGCAGCCCCCTGACTAGCGGGGGTTACAATGAGCAGTTCTTC.

V gene TRBV29-1 combines with J gene TRBJ1-1; 8 bases are a match to TRBD1. V shed 4 bases and J 1 base; nucleotides not matched to a gene: 5. Germline V gives CDR1 SQVTM, CDR2 ANQGSEA. This CDR3 is built from 14 residues. The DNA for the CDR3 is TGCAGCGTTGTAGGACAGGGAAAGAACACTGAAGCTTTCTTT. Amino acid sequence: CSVVGQGKNTEAFF.

This clone was seen only once. The V gene is TRBV6-5, the J gene TRBJ1-1, with a tentative D call TRBD1 (6 bases). This CDR3 is built from 13 residues. In germline, CDR1 is MNHEY, CDR2 SVGAGI. The V and J ends lost 5 bases and 7 bases respectively, with 14 bases between them. The CDR3 DNA sequence: TGTGCCAGCAGTACCCGGACAGCTCTTGAAGCTTTCTTT. Translation: CASSTRTALEAFF.